These T cell receptor beta chains were read from a single sample in a study of cytomegalovirus exposure and HLA in healthy donors. Produced via immunoSEQ multiplex PCR; TCRdb's table is partial and in-frame only. Of over 200,000 clones in the sample, roughly 91% are singletons; the top ten hold approximately 1%. The sequenced sample consisted of PBMCs. These receptor sequences come from a woman between 18 and 29 years old in good health and CMV-seronegative. CDR3s leave out the opening cysteine and the closing phenylalanine or tryptophan. The order of the fields is CDR3 protein, V gene.

CDR3 protein: ASSQDLEGQDEKLF
V gene: TRBV14

CDR3 protein: ASSYSFRSYNEQF
V gene: TRBV6-6

CDR3 protein: ASTRRFQGLDYGYT
V gene: TRBV19

CDR3 protein: ASSAVSTDTQY
V gene: TRBV9

CDR3 protein: ASSPRRARGYEQY
V gene: TRBV7-2

CDR3 protein: ASSFSEQGANSPLH
V gene: TRBV27

CDR3 protein: SSSFLIGKLF
V gene: TRBV7-9

CDR3 protein: ASSRVGGSAEQY
V gene: TRBV4-1

CDR3 protein: ASKFGTVINEQF
V gene: TRBV9

CDR3 protein: AWSGSGRSYEQY
V gene: TRBV30

CDR3 protein: ASSHGRGRTEAF
V gene: TRBV7-2

CDR3 protein: ASSPGLDTDTQY
V gene: TRBV7-6

CDR3 protein: ASSERVSSGHKNTGELF
V gene: TRBV6-1

CDR3 protein: ASSLNREGEQY
V gene: TRBV27

CDR3 protein: ASSAQSGDTQY
V gene: TRBV9

CDR3 protein: ASSVSGSNNEQF
V gene: TRBV6-4

CDR3 protein: SGQGYYEQY
V gene: TRBV29-1

CDR3 protein: ASSQDPAGLLGSYEQY
V gene: TRBV4-2

CDR3 protein: ASSQDVASGVNTGELF
V gene: TRBV4-2

CDR3 protein: ASSKPQANWNTGELF
V gene: TRBV5-5

CDR3 protein: ASSQVGGGAANEKLF
V gene: TRBV4-3

CDR3 protein: ASSHPGQGSHEQY
V gene: TRBV4-1

CDR3 protein: ASSLTAVVQGYYGYT
V gene: TRBV7-8

CDR3 protein: ASSLRRSTYGYT
V gene: TRBV11-3

CDR3 protein: ASSYASGSYEQY
V gene: TRBV6-6

CDR3 protein: ASSRTSYNEQF
V gene: TRBV6-4

CDR3 protein: ASSAPGQGRNIQY
V gene: TRBV27

CDR3 protein: ASRGGQGTYGYT
V gene: TRBV6-1

CDR3 protein: ASRETGSTEKLF
V gene: TRBV2

CDR3 protein: ASSVSSQNTEAF
V gene: TRBV9

CDR3 protein: ASSRGGQGGQPQH
V gene: TRBV4-2

CDR3 protein: ASTTGPEAF
V gene: TRBV6-6

CDR3 protein: ASSLEGTHTDTQY
V gene: TRBV27

CDR3 protein: ASSLVGRGQIDTEAF
V gene: TRBV7-2

CDR3 protein: ASSLRGSPGNTIY
V gene: TRBV7-2

CDR3 protein: ASSRLAGGKETQY
V gene: TRBV27

CDR3 protein: ASSVLGGLNTEAF
V gene: TRBV9

CDR3 protein: ASSRDREDYGYT
V gene: TRBV5-4

CDR3 protein: ASSLRGSGNQPQH
V gene: TRBV2

CDR3 protein: ATSRESTSVSEQY
V gene: TRBV15

CDR3 protein: ASSRDIGPRVNYGYT
V gene: TRBV7-2

CDR3 protein: ASSILQDGTQY
V gene: TRBV19

CDR3 protein: ASSQEKAKGNTIY
V gene: TRBV4-3

CDR3 protein: ASSVEQGHLYGYT
V gene: TRBV9

CDR3 protein: ASGQAAFPAQGYT
V gene: TRBV2

CDR3 protein: AWSRASGRVHEQY
V gene: TRBV30

CDR3 protein: ASSLLVNTEAF
V gene: TRBV5-5